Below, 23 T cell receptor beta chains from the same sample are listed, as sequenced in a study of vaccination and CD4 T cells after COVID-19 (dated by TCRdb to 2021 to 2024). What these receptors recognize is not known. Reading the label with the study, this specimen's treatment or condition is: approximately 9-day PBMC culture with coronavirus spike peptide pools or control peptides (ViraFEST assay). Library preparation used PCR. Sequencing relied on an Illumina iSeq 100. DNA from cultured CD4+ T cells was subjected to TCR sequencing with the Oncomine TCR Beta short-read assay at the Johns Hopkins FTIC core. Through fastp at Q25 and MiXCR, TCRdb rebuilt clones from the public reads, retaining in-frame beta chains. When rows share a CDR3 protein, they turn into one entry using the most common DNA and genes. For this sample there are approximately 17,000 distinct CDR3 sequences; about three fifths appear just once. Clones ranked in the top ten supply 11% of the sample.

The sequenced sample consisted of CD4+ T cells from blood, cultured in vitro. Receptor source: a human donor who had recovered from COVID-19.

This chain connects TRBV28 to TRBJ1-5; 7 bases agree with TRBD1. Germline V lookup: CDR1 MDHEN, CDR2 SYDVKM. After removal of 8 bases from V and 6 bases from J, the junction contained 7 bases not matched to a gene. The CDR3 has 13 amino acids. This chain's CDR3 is CASGQGETQPQHF. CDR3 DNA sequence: TGTGCCAGCGGGCAGGGGGAAACTCAGCCCCAGCATTTT.

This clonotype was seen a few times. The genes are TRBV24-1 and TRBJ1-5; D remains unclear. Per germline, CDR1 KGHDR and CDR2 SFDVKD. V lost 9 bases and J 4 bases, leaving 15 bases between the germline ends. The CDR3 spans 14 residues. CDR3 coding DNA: TGTGCCACCTCCGAGGTACGGTCTAATCAGCCCCAGCATTTT. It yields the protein CATSEVRSNQPQHF.

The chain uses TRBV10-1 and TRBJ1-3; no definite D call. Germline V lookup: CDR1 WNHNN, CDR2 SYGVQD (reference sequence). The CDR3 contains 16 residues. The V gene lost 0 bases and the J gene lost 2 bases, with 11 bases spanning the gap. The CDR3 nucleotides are TGCGCCAGCAGTGAGTCGACTGTCAGCGCTGGAAACACCATATATTTT. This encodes CASSESTVSAGNTIYF.

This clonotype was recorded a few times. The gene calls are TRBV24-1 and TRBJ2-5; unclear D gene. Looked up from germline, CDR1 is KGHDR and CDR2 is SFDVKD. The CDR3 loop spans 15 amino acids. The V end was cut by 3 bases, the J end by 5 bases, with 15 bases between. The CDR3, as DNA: TGTGCCACCAGTGATCCGACGGGCCCTGGGGAGACCCAGTACTTC. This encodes CATSDPTGPGETQYF.

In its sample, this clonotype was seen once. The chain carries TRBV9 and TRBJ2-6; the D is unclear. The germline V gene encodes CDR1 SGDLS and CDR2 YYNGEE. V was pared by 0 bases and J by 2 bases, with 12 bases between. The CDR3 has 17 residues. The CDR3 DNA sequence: TGTGCCAGCAGCGTAGGGATGGTATTAGCTGGGGCCAACGTCCTGACTTTC. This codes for CASSVGMVLAGANVLTF. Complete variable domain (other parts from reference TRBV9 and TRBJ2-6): DSGVTQTPKHLITATGQRVTLRCSPRSGDLSVYWYQQSLDQGLQFLIQYYNGEERAKGNILERFSAQQFPDLHSELNLSSLELGDSALYFCASSVGMVLAGANVLTFGAGSRLTVL.

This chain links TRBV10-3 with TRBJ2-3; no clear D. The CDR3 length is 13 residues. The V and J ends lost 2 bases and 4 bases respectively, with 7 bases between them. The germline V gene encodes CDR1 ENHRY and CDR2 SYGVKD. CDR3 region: CAISEGGSDTQYF. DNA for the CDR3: TGTGCCATCAGTGAGGGTGGGTCAGATACGCAGTATTTT.

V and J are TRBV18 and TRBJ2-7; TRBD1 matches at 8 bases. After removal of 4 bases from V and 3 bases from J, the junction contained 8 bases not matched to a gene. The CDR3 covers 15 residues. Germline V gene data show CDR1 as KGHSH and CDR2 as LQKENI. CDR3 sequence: CASSHPTGVGYEQYF. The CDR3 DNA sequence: TGTGCCAGCTCACATCCGACAGGGGTTGGCTACGAGCAGTACTTC.

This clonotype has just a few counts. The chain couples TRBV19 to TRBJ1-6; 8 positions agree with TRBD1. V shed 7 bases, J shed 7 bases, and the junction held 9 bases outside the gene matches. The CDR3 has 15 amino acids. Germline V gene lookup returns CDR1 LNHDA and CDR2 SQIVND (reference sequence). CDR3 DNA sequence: TGTGCCAGTACCTTGACAGGGGCCACGAATTCACCCCTCCACTTT. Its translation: CASTLTGATNSPLHF.

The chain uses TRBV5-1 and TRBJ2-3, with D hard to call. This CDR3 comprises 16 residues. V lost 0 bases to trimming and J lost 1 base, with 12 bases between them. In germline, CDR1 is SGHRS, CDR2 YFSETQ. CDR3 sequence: CASSLEAHGGTDTQYF. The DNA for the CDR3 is TGCGCCAGCAGCTTGGAAGCTCACGGAGGCACAGATACGCAGTATTTT. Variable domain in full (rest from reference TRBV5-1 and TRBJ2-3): KAGVTQTPRYLIKTRGQQVTLSCSPISGHRSVSWYQQTPGQGLQFLFEYFSETQRNKGNFPGRFSGRQFSNSRSEMNVSTLELGDSALYLCASSLEAHGGTDTQYFGPGTRLTVL.

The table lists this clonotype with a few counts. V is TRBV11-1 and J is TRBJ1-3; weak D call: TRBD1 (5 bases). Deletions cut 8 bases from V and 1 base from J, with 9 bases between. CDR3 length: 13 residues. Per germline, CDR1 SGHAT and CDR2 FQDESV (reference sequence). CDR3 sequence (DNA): TGTGCCAGCCGGGGGGGTTCTGGAAACACCATATATTTT. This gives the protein CASRGGSGNTIYF.

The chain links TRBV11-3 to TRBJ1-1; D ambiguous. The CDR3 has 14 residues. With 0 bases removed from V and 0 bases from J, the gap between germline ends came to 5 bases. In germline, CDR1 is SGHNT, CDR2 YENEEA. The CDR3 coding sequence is TGTGCCAGCAGCTTAGAGGGTGTGAACACTGAAGCTTTCTTT. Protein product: CASSLEGVNTEAFF. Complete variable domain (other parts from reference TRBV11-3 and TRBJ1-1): EAGVVQSPRYKIIEKKQPVAFWCNPISGHNTLYWYLQNLGQGPELLIRYENEEAVDDSQLPKDRFSAERLKGVDSTLKIQPAELGDSAVYLCASSLEGVNTEAFFGQGTRLTVV.

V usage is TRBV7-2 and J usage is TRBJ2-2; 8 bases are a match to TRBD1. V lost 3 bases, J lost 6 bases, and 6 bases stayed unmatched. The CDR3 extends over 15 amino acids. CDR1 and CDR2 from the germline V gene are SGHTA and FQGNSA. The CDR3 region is CASSLGPGGPGELFF. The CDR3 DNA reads TGTGCCAGCAGCTTGGGGCCAGGGGGCCCCGGGGAGCTGTTTTTT.

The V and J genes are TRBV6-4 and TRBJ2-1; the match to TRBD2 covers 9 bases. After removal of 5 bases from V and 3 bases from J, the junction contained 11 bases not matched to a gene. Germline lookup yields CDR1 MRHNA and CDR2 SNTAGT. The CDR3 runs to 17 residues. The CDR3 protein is CASSRFTGTSNYNEQFF. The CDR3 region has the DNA TGTGCCAGCAGTCGGTTCACCGGGACTAGCAACTACAATGAGCAGTTCTTC.

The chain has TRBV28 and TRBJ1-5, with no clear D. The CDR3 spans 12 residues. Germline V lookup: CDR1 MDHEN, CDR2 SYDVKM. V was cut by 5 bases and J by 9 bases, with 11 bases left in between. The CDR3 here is CASSLSDRPQHF. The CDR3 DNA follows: TGTGCCAGCAGTCTCAGCGACCGGCCCCAGCATTTT.

In DNA, the CDR3 is TGTGCCAGCAGTTCGGATTCCTATAATTCACCCCTCCACTTT. It encodes CASSSDSYNSPLHF. V gene TRBV27 combines with J gene TRBJ1-6; D is undetermined. Germline CDR1 is MNHEY and CDR2 is SMNVEV (reference sequence). V gave up 4 bases and J gave up 1 base, with 5 bases separating them. The CDR3 contains 14 residues.

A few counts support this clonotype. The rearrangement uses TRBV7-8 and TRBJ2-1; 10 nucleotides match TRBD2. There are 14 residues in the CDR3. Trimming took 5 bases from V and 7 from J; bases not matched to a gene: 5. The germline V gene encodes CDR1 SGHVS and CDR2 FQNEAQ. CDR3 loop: CASSEREGGNEQFF. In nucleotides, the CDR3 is TGTGCCAGCAGCGAGCGGGAGGGTGGTAATGAGCAGTTCTTC.

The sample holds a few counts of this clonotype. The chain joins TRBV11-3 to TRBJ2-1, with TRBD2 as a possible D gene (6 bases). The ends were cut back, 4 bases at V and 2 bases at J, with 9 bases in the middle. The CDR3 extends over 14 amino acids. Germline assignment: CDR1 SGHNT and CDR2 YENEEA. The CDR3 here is CASSSGLAYNEQFF. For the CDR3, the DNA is TGTGCCAGCAGCTCGGGACTCGCCTACAATGAGCAGTTCTTC.

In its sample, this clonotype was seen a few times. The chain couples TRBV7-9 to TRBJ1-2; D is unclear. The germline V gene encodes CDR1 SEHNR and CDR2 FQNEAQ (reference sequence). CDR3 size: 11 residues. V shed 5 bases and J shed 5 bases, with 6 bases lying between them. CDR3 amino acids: CASSPVYGYTF. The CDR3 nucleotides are TGTGCCAGCAGCCCCGTTTATGGCTACACCTTC.

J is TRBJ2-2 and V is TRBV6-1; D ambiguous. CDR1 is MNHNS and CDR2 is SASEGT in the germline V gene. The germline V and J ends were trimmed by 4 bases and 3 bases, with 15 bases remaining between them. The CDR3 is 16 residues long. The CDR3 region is CASSAPSRRDTGELFF. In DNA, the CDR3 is TGTGCCAGCAGTGCGCCTAGTCGTCGCGACACCGGGGAGCTGTTTTTT.

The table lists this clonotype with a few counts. CDR3 DNA: TGTGCCAGCAGCCTTGGACAGAGTTTAGCCAAAAACATTCAGTACTTC. Translating it yields CASSLGQSLAKNIQYF. The chain carries TRBV7-9 and TRBJ2-4; D is possibly TRBD1 (6 bases). Trimming stripped 5 bases from V and 0 bases from J, with 14 bases between. CDR1 is SEHNR, CDR2 FQNEAQ, per germline (reference sequence). This CDR3 contains 16 residues.

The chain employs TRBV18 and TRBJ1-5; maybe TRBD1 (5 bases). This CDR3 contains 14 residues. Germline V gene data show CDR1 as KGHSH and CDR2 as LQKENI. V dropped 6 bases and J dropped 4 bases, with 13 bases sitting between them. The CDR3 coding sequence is TGTGCCAGCTCTCCGGGACGGACGAATCAGCCCCAGCATTTT. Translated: CASSPGRTNQPQHF.

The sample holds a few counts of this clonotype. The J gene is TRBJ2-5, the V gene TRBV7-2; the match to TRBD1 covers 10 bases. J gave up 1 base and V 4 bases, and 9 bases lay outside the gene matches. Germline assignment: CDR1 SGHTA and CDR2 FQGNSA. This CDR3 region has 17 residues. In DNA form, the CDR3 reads TGTGCCAGCAGCTCCCTTGGGACAGGGGCAACCCAAGAGACCCAGTACTTC. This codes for CASSSLGTGATQETQYF.

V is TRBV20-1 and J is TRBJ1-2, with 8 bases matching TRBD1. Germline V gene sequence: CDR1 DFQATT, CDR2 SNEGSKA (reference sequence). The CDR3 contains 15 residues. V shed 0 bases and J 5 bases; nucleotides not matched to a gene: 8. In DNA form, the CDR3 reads TGCAGTGCTAGAGATACCAGGGGGCGAGGATATGGCTACACCTTC. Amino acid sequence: CSARDTRGRGYGYTF.